This passage covers 16 T cell receptor beta chains from one sample sequenced in a study of blood T cell repertoires in COVID-19. Assay used: immunoSEQ multiplex PCR; TCRdb lists only in-frame clones, some missing. The table has 150,000 or so clones, approximately 80% seen once. What was sequenced was peripheral blood. The receptors shown here come from an older man who had recovered from COVID-19.

This chain joins TRBV7-9 and TRBJ1-3; D uncertain. There are 15 residues in the CDR3. Germline values: CDR1 SEHNR, CDR2 FQNEAQ (reference sequence). V was cut by 1 base and J by 1 base, with 8 bases left in between. The CDR3 DNA sequence: TGTGCCAGCAGCTTAGACGGTCTTTCTGGAAACACCATATATTTT. Protein: CASSLDGLSGNTIYF.

CDR3 region: CASSRLATEAFF. The CDR3 nucleotides are TGTGCCAGTAGTAGGCTGGCAACTGAAGCTTTCTTT. The gene calls are TRBV19 and TRBJ1-1; no clear D gene. The V gene's germline CDR1 is LNHDA and CDR2 SQIVND (reference sequence). V was pared by 4 bases and J by 5 bases, with 8 bases between. The CDR3 is 12 amino acids.

The chain is built from TRBV18 and TRBJ1-2, with D hard to call. The CDR3 runs 13 residues. V was pared by 3 bases and J by 0 bases, with 5 bases between. Germline V CDR1 and CDR2: KGHSH, LQKENI. CDR3 nucleotides: TGTGCCAGCTCACCGCCAGCTAACTATGGCTACACCTTC. Translating it yields CASSPPANYGYTF. The whole variable domain, filled in from reference TRBV18 and TRBJ1-2, reads NAGVMQNPRHLVRRRGQEARLRCSPMKGHSHVYWYRQLPEEGLKFMVYLQKENIIDESGMPKERFSAEFPKEGPSILRIQQVVRGDSAAYFCASSPPANYGYTFGSGTRLTVV.

V usage is TRBV4-3 and J usage is TRBJ2-1, with a possible D match to TRBD2 (5 bases). Per the germline V gene, CDR1 is LGHNA and CDR2 is YSLEER. The CDR3 extends over 16 amino acids. The V and J ends lost 0 bases and 1 base respectively, with 10 bases between them. The CDR3 sequence is CASSQDADSSYNEQFF. The CDR3 region has the DNA TGCGCCAGCAGCCAAGATGCGGACTCGTCCTACAATGAGCAGTTCTTC.

The V call is TRBV2, the J call TRBJ2-2, with TRBD2 identical over 10 bases. The ends lost 9 bases at V and 1 base at J; junction bases unmatched: 2. This CDR3 region has 14 residues. Germline V gives CDR1 SNHLY, CDR2 FYNNEI. The CDR3 protein is CARRTSGNTGELFF. The CDR3 nucleotides are TGTGCCAGGAGGACTAGCGGGAACACCGGGGAGCTGTTTTTT.

The J gene is TRBJ2-2, the V gene TRBV12-3 or TRBV12-4; 7 bases fit TRBD2. The V and J ends lost 6 bases and 3 bases, in that order; junction bases with no gene match: 1. The CDR3 spans 13 residues. The CDR3: CASSRGDTGELFF. The CDR3 bases are TGTGCCAGCAGCCGGGGGGACACCGGGGAGCTGTTTTTT.

This chain uses TRBV6-2 or TRBV6-3 with TRBJ2-1; tentative D call: TRBD1 (6 bases). V lost 5 bases and J 6 bases, leaving 8 bases between the germline ends. The CDR3 length is 12 residues. Germline CDR1 is MNHEY and CDR2 is SVGEGT. DNA of the CDR3: TGTGCCAGCAGTGAGGACAGCAATGAGCAGTTCTTC. This translates into CASSEDSNEQFF.

This clone was observed once. V usage is TRBV9 and J usage is TRBJ2-1, with D perhaps matching TRBD1 (5 bases). CDR3 length equals 13 residues. The V end was cut by 2 bases, the J end by 4 bases, with 7 bases between. Germline CDR1 SGDLS, CDR2 YYNGEE. In DNA, the CDR3 is TGTGCCAGCAGCGTTCGACAGTACAATGAGCAGTTCTTC. Amino acid sequence: CASSVRQYNEQFF.

The chain couples TRBV30 to TRBJ2-2; 7 positions match TRBD1. V was pared by 4 bases and J by 4 bases, with 6 bases of the junction left unmatched. CDR1 GTSNPN and CDR2 SVGIG come from the germline V gene (reference sequence). This CDR3 spans 14 amino acids. CDR3 nucleotide sequence: TGTGCCTGGACTAGGGGGCTCGGCACCGGGGAGCTGTTTTTT. This encodes CAWTRGLGTGELFF.

The chain joins TRBV28 to TRBJ2-1; 11 bases align to TRBD2. This CDR3 comprises 16 residues. The germline V gene has CDR1 MDHEN and CDR2 SYDVKM. V was clipped by 3 bases and J by 6 bases; unmatched bases: 7. The CDR3 DNA is TGTGCCAGCAGTTTGCTTACTAGCGGGAGTTCCAATGAGCAGTTCTTC. Its translation: CASSLLTSGSSNEQFF.

The chain recombines TRBV6-6 with TRBJ2-4; D gene ambiguous. The germline V gene has CDR1 MNHNY and CDR2 SVGAGI (reference sequence). The CDR3 totals 15 residues. V dropped 1 base and J dropped 1 base, with 8 bases sitting between them. CDR3 loop: CASSYFGQAKNIQYF. The DNA of the CDR3 is TGTGCCAGCAGTTACTTTGGGCAGGCCAAAAACATTCAGTACTTC.

The V call is TRBV5-5, the J call TRBJ2-7, with 9 bases that match TRBD1. Germline loops: CDR1 SGHKS, CDR2 YYEKEE (reference sequence). The CDR3 consists of 15 residues. J gave up 3 bases and V 2 bases, and 6 bases lay outside the gene matches. CDR3 DNA sequence: TGTGCCAGCAGCTTTATGGGGACAGGGATCTACGAGCAGTACTTC. Protein: CASSFMGTGIYEQYF.

Concerning this clone: Other DNA sequences from this sample encode an identical CDR3 as well. This CDR3 is CASSSTYEQYF. In nucleotides, the CDR3 is TGTGCCAGCAGCTCAACCTACGAGCAGTACTTC. This chain joins TRBV3-1 (or the pseudogene TRBV3-2) and TRBJ2-7, with no clear D. This CDR3 is 11 amino acids long. Germline lookup yields CDR1 LGHDT and CDR2 YNNKEL (reference sequence). Trimming took off 5 bases at V and 2 bases at J, with 4 bases between the two ends.

DNA for the CDR3: TGTGCCAGCAGCCGATCAGCGGGAGCTGAGGACGAGCAGTACTTC. This translates into CASSRSAGAEDEQYF. The J gene is TRBJ2-7, the V gene TRBV4-2; the match to TRBD2 covers 8 bases. The J segment lost 5 bases and the V segment lost 4 bases, leaving 10 bases of the junction unmatched. The CDR3 length is 15 residues. Germline lookup yields CDR1 LGHNA and CDR2 YNFKEQ.

This clone was seen only a few times. The DNA for the CDR3 is TGTGCCAGCAGTGAGCACAGGGGGCGGGTAGAAAAACTGTTTTTT. Translated, it gives CASSEHRGRVEKLFF. The chain recombines TRBV6-1 with TRBJ1-4, with 9 bases aligning to TRBD1. The CDR3 contains 15 residues. V trimming: 3 bases; J trimming: 8 bases; junction bases outside the gene matches: 7. The V gene's germline CDR1 is MNHNS and CDR2 SASEGT.

This sequence joins TRBV4-2 and TRBJ2-4; TRBD1 agrees at 7 bases. CDR1 LGHNA and CDR2 YNFKEQ come from the germline V gene. This CDR3 is 15 amino acids long. V lost 4 bases to trimming and J lost 8 bases; unmatched junction nucleotides: 11. DNA of the CDR3: TGTGCCAGCAGCCCCTCCAGAGGGGGCCTGGACATTCAGTACTTC. Residues: CASSPSRGGLDIQYF.